These T cell receptor beta chains were read from a single sample in a study of OX40 agonist ivuxolimab in advanced cancers. Using immunoSEQ multiplex PCR, the repertoire was profiled, and TCRdb retains in-frame clones only, with some absent. In the table there are about 55,000 clones, about 90% of which are singletons. The sample here was CD4+ or CD8+ T cells sorted from blood, taken in a trial of the OX40 agonist ivuxolimab. The source of these receptors is an adult with an advanced solid tumor such as melanoma, head and neck, liver or kidney cancer. The CDR3 runs from the conserved cysteine through the conserved F or W. D genes are given only for firm matches. Size tells how often a clone was seen (once, few, many) or the class of an expanded clone, and some rows leave it out.

TRBJ1-4	TRBV19	.	.	CASSIVGGQLFF	TGTGCCAGTAGTATAGTAGGAGGCCAACTGTTTTTT
TRBJ2-3	TRBV18	.	.	CASSMDTRNTQYF	TGTGCCAGCTCGATGGATACGAGAAATACGCAGTATTTT
TRBJ1-3	TRBV29-1	.	.	CSVDLGNTIYF	TGCAGCGTTGATCTGGGAAACACCATATATTTT
TRBJ2-1	TRBV4-1	.	.	CASSQYDEQFF	TGCGCCAGCAGCCAATACGATGAGCAGTTCTTC
TRBJ1-2	TRBV5-1	.	.	CASSPDDYGYTF	TGCGCCAGCAGCCCGGACGACTATGGCTACACCTTC
TRBJ2-6	TRBV12-5	.	.	CASGREGANVLTF	TGTGCTAGTGGTCGGGAGGGGGCCAACGTCCTGACTTTC
TRBJ2-3	TRBV7-9	TRBD2	once	CASSLVGTKPDTQYF	TGTGCCAGCAGCTTAGTGGGGACTAAACCAGATACGCAGTATTTT
TRBJ2-5	TRBV5-6	TRBD2	few	CASSLAKGLAFQETQYF	TGTGCCAGCAGCTTGGCCAAAGGACTAGCGTTCCAAGAGACCCAGTACTTC
TRBJ2-1	TRBV4-2	.	.	CASTRQGGNEQFF	TGTGCCAGCACCCGGCAGGGGGGCAATGAGCAGTTCTTC
TRBJ1-5	TRBV2	.	.	CASNREYSNQPQHF	TGTGCCAGCAATAGAGAATATAGCAATCAGCCCCAGCATTTT
TRBJ2-3	TRBV5-5	.	.	CASSLGGDTQYF	TGTGCCAGCAGCTTGGGAGGGGATACGCAGTATTTT
TRBJ2-1	TRBV7-8	TRBD2	.	CASAWREVLNEQFF	TGTGCCTCCGCCTGGCGGGAGGTCCTAAATGAGCAGTTCTTC
TRBJ1-2	TRBV14	.	.	CASSQDLRGGYTF	TGTGCCAGCAGCCAAGACCTTCGGGGGGGCTACACCTTC
TRBJ2-7	TRBV6-5	TRBD1	.	CASTDRANEQYF	TGTGCCAGCACCGACAGGGCAAACGAGCAGTACTTC
TRBJ2-1	TRBV6-5	.	.	CASGLVGRNEQFF	TGTGCCAGCGGGCTAGTGGGACGCAATGAGCAGTTCTTC
TRBJ2-3	TRBV27	TRBD2	.	CASSVTSGRALDTQYF	TGTGCCAGCAGTGTAACTAGCGGGAGGGCCCTTGATACGCAGTATTTT
TRBJ2-2	TRBV25-1	TRBD1	.	CASSDFRDRGRELFF	TGTGCCAGCAGTGACTTCCGGGACAGGGGGAGGGAGCTGTTTTTT
TRBJ1-1	TRBV5-4	TRBD1	.	CASRPDRVSPEAFF	TGTGCCAGCAGGCCGGACAGGGTCTCGCCTGAAGCTTTCTTT
TRBJ1-2	TRBV29-1	.	once	CSVAMVGASGYTF	TGCAGCGTTGCAATGGTGGGGGCGAGCGGCTACACCTTC
TRBJ2-7	TRBV27	.	.	CASSLGAKPYEQYF	TGTGCCAGCAGTTTAGGGGCCAAGCCCTACGAGCAGTACTTC
TRBJ2-2	TRBV5-1	.	few	CASSLVRNTGELFF	TGCGCCAGCAGCTTGGTAAGGAACACCGGGGAGCTGTTTTTT
TRBJ2-7	TRBV14	.	few	CASSPGIPTYEQYF	TGTGCCAGCAGCCCAGGGATACCGACCTACGAGCAGTACTTC
TRBJ2-2	TRBV5-4	.	.	CASSSQGWKGRAGELFF	TGTGCCAGCAGCTCCCAGGGGTGGAAGGGGCGGGCCGGGGAGCTGTTTTTT
TRBJ2-3	TRBV6-5	.	.	CASSYTYAKTDTQYF	TGTGCCAGCAGTTACACCTACGCTAAGACAGATACGCAGTATTTT
TRBJ2-1	TRBV5-1	.	.	CASSLEASNEQFF	TGCGCCAGCAGCTTGGAGGCTAGCAATGAGCAGTTCTTC
TRBJ2-1	TRBV5-1	TRBD2	.	CASSLEVGLYPYNEQFF	TGCGCCAGCAGCTTGGAAGTGGGACTATACCCTTACAATGAGCAGTTCTTC
TRBJ1-1	TRBV11-3	.	.	CASSPGPEAEAFF	TGTGCCAGCAGCCCAGGACCGGAGGCTGAAGCTTTCTTT
TRBJ1-2	TRBV10-3	.	.	CAISGQSYGYTF	TGTGCCATCAGCGGACAGTCCTATGGCTACACCTTC
TRBJ2-3	TRBV5-3	.	.	CARSSTLGGRGADTQYF	TGTGCCAGAAGCTCCACTTTAGGGGGGAGGGGCGCAGATACGCAGTATTTT
TRBJ1-1	TRBV5-1	.	few	CASSLDRQVGTEAFF	TGCGCCAGCAGCTTGGACCGGCAGGTAGGGACTGAAGCTTTCTTT
TRBJ2-7	TRBV21-1	.	.	CASSTRQGANEQYF	TGTGCCAGCAGCACAAGACAGGGCGCGAACGAGCAGTACTTC
TRBJ2-1	TRBV6-4	.	once	CASSDSMVRGEQFF	TGTGCCAGCAGTGACTCGATGGTCCGGGGTGAGCAGTTCTTC
TRBJ1-2	TRBV28	TRBD1	.	CASSSVDRGWDGYTF	TGTGCCAGCAGTTCTGTAGACAGGGGTTGGGATGGCTACACCTTC
TRBJ2-2	TRBV19	.	.	CASSMVTNTGELFF	TGTGCCAGTAGTATGGTGACCAACACCGGGGAGCTGTTTTTT
TRBJ2-3	TRBV20-1	.	.	CSASTDTQYF	TGCAGTGCTTCTACAGATACGCAGTATTTT
TRBJ2-7	TRBV28	.	.	CASTGAGVPYEQYF	TGTGCCAGCACAGGGGCAGGGGTCCCCTACGAGCAGTACTTC
TRBJ1-1	TRBV15	.	.	CATSREGGLMNTEAFF	TGTGCCACCAGCAGAGAAGGCGGTCTAATGAACACTGAAGCTTTCTTT